This TCR beta chain emerged from a study of blood T cell repertoires in COVID-19. Germline-derived CDR1 and CDR2 are SGHRS and YFSETQ. V lost 5 bases, J lost 3 bases, and 1 base stayed unmatched. The CDR3 has 13 residues. The table came from immunoSEQ multiplex PCR; TCRdb's copy has only in-frame clones and leaves some out. This table has 340,000 or so clones, about nine tenths appearing once. The chain carries TRBV5-1 and TRBJ1-5; 8 nucleotides match TRBD1. This clonotype was obtained from a man aged 50 or older with active or convalescent COVID-19. The sample consisted of peripheral blood. CDR3 loop: CASRTGVNQPQHF. The CDR3 bases are TGCGCCAGCAGGACAGGGGTCAATCAGCCCCAGCATTTT.